This TCR beta chain originates from a study of T cells in Graves' hyperthyroidism and ophthalmopathy. General study points: Ophthalmopathy got predicted by the model a median around six months before its onset.

This clonotype was detected a few times. The antigen is not known. The investigators amplified TCR beta CDR3 regions from RNA transcripts. When the TCR CDR3 underwent first-round RT-PCR, the HTBI primer set was used. TCRdb analysed the multiplex PCR reads with MiXCR anew, one entry per CDR3 protein. There are hundreds of thousands of distinct CDR3 sequences in the sample; 35% occur only once, and around a third lies in the top ten. The CDR3 is made up of 12 amino acids. The germline gives CDR1 WNHNN, CDR2 SYGVQD (reference sequence). With 3 bases removed from V and 4 bases from J, the gap between germline ends came to 6 bases.

This receptor was identified in a woman between 35 and 50 years old with Graves' hyperthyroidism. The chain is built from TRBV10-1 and TRBJ2-5; D call uncertain. What was sequenced was blood. CDR3 sequence: CASSDYRETQYF. For the CDR3, the DNA is TGCGCCAGCAGTGACTACCGAGAGACCCAGTACTTC.